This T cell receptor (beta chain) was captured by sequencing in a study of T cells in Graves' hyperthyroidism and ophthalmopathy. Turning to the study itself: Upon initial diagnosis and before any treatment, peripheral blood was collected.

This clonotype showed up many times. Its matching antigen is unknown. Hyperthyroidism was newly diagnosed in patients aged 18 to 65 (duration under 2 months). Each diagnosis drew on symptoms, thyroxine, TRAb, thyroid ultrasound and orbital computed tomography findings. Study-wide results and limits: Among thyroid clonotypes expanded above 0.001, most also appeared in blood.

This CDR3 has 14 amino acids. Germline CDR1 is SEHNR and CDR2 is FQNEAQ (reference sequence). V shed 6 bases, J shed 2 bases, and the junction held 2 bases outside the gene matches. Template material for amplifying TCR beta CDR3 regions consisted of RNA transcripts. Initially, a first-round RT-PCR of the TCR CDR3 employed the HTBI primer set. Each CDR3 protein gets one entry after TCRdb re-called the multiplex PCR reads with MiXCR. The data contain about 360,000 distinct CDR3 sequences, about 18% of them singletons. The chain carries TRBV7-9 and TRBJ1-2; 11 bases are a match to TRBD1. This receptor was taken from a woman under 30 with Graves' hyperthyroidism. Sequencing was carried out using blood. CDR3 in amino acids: CASRGDRGNYGYTF. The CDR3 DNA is TGTGCCAGCAGGGGGGACAGGGGGAACTATGGCTACACCTTC.